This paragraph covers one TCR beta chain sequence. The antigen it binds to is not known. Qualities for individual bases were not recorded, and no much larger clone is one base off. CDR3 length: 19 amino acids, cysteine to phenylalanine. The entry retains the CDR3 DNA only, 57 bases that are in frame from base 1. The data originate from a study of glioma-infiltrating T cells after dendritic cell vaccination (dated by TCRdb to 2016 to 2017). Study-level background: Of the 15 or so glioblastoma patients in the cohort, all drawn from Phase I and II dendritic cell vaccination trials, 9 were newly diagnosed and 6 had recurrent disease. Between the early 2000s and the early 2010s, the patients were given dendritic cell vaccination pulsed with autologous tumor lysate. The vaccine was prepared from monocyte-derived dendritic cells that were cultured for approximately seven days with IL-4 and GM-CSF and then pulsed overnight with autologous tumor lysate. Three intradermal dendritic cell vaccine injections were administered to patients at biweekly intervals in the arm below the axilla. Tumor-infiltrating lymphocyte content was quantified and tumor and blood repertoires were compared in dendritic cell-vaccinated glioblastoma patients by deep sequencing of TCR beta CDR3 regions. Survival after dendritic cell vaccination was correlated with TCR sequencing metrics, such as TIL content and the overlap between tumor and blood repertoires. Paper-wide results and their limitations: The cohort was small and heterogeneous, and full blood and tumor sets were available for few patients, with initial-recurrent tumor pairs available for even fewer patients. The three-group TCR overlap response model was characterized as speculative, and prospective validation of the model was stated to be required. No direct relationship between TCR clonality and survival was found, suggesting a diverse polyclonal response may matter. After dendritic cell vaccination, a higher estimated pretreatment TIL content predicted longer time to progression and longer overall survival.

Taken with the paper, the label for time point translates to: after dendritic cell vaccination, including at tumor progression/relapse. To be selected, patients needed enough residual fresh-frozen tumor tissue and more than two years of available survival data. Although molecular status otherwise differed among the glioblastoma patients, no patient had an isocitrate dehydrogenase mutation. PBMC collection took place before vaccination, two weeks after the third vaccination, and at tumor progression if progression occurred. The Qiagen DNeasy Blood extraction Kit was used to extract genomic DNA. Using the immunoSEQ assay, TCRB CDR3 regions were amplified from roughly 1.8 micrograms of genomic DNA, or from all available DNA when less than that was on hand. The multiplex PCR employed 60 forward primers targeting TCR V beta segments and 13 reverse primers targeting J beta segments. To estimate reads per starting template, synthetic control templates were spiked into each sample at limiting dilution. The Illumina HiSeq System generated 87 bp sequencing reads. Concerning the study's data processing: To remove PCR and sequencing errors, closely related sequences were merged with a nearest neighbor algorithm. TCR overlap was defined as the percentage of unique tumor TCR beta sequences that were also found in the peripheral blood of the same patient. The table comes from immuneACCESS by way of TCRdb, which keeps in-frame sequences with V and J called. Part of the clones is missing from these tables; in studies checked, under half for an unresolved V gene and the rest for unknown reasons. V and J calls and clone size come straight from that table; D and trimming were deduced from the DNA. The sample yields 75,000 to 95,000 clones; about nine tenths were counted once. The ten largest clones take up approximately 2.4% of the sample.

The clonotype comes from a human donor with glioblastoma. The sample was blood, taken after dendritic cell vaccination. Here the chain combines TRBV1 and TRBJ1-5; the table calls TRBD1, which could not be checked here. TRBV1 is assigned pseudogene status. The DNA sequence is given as TGCACCAGCAGCCAAGATCGGGGCAGGGGCGATTATAGCAATCAGCCCCAGCATTTT. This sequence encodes CTSSQDRGRGDYSNQPQHF.